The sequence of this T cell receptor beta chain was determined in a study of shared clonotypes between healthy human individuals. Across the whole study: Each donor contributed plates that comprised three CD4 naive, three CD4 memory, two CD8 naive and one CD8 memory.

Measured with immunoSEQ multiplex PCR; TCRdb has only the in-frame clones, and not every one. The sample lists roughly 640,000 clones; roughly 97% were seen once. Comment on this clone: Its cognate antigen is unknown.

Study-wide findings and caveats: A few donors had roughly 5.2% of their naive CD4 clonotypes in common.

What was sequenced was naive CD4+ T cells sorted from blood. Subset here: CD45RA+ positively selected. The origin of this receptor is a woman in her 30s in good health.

This CDR3 reads CASRVQASSYEQYF. In DNA, the CDR3 is TGCGCCAGCAGGGTACAGGCAAGCTCCTACGAGCAGTACTTC. The V call is TRBV5-1, the J call TRBJ2-7; TRBD1 might be the D (5 bases). Trimming left V 5 bases short and J 0 bases short, with 12 bases between. Germline V CDR1 and CDR2: SGHRS, YFSETQ. This CDR3 spans 14 amino acids.